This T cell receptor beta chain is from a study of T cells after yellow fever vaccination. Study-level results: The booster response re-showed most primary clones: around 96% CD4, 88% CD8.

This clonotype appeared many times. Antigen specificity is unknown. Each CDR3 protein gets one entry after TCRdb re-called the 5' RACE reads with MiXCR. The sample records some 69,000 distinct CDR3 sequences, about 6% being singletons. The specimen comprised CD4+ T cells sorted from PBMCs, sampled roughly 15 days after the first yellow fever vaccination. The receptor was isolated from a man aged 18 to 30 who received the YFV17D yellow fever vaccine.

The CDR3 sequence is CASSYRVGRNSPLHF. CDR3 in DNA: TGTGCCAGCAGTTACAGGGTCGGTCGGAATTCACCCCTCCACTTT. The rearrangement joins TRBV27 to TRBJ1-6; D possibly corresponds to TRBD1 (6 bases). With 4 bases removed from V and 7 bases from J, the gap between germline ends came to 14 bases. In germline, CDR1 is MNHEY, CDR2 SMNVEV (reference sequence). This CDR3 spans 15 amino acids.